Sequencing of this T cell receptor beta chain was carried out in a study of T cell responses to AZD1222 COVID-19 vaccine. Study-wide points: Breadth and depth of Spike-specific TCRs rose after two AZD1222 doses. The donor group comprised mostly white British people and more females; the analysis possibly underestimated clonal diversity.

CDR1 is SGHAT, CDR2 FQNNGV, per germline. The CDR3 totals 13 residues. Trimming took 5 bases from V and 4 from J, leaving 12 bases between them. Profiled with immunoSEQ multiplex PCR; TCRdb holds only in-frame clones, not every one. The sample has about 110,000 clones; roughly four fifths are singletons. In regard to this clone: Its target is unknown.

The receptor's source is an adult in good health. The rearrangement links TRBV11-2 to TRBJ2-7; maybe TRBD1 (6 bases). Sequencing was performed on peripheral blood, taken on day 0 of AZD1222 vaccination. CDR3 protein: CASSVAQGYEQYF. In DNA, the CDR3 is TGTGCCAGCAGCGTGGCCCAGGGGTACGAGCAGTACTTC.